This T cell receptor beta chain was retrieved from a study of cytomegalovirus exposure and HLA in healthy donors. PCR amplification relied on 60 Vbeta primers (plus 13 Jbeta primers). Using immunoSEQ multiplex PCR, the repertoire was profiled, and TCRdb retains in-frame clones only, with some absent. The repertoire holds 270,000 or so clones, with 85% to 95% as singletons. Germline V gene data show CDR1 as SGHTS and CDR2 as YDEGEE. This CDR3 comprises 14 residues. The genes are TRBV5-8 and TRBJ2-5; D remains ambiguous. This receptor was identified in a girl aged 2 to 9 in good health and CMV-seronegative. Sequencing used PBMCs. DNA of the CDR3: TGTGCTGATCGTGGAAGCGCATTGAAAGAGACCCAGTACTTC. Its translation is CADRGSALKETQYF.